These 14 T cell receptor beta chains were sequenced from one sample in a study of blood T cell repertoires in COVID-19. The data were produced by immunoSEQ multiplex PCR, yet TCRdb's version contains in-frame clones alone and is incomplete. Of under 150,000 clones listed, 81% are singletons. What was sequenced was peripheral blood. Every receptor here comes from a woman in her sixties or seventies with active or convalescent COVID-19.

The rearrangement uses TRBV18 and TRBJ1-5; D may be TRBD1 (6 bases). Trimming pared 6 bases from V and 0 bases from J, leaving 12 bases between. The CDR3 loop spans 15 amino acids. Germline V lookup: CDR1 KGHSH, CDR2 LQKENI. CDR3 sequence reads: CASSTRGGSNQPQHF. The CDR3 DNA reads TGTGCCAGCTCCACGAGAGGGGGTAGCAATCAGCCCCAGCATTTT.

The chain couples TRBV9 to TRBJ2-7; possible D gene TRBD2, 5 bases. With 6 bases removed from V and 2 bases from J, the gap between germline ends came to 12 bases. The CDR3 sequence is 13 residues long. Germline V gene sequence: CDR1 SGDLS, CDR2 YYNGEE. The CDR3 loop reads CASNKDGTYEQYF. The DNA of the CDR3 is TGTGCCAGCAACAAGGACGGGACCTACGAGCAGTACTTC.

This clone was counted between two and nine times. The chain combines TRBV7-6 with TRBJ2-2; D may be TRBD1 (6 bases). The germline CDR1 and CDR2 sequences are SGHVS and FNYEAQ. V lost 3 bases to trimming and J lost 4 bases, with 12 bases between them. This CDR3 spans 15 amino acids. CDR3 loop: CASSFQGPGTGELFF. In DNA, the CDR3 is TGTGCCAGCAGCTTTCAGGGGCCAGGCACCGGGGAGCTGTTTTTT.

The gene calls are TRBV27 and TRBJ2-7; 12 bases are shared with TRBD2. Germline V gene lookup returns CDR1 MNHEY and CDR2 SMNVEV (reference sequence). Trimming removed 4 bases from V and 6 bases from J; junction bases left unmatched: 10. CDR3 length: 16 amino acids. The CDR3 here is CASSSKPGLAGLEQYF. The CDR3 DNA follows: TGTGCCAGCAGTTCCAAACCGGGACTAGCGGGCCTCGAGCAGTACTTC.

Only one count was recorded for this clone. The chain uses TRBV4-1 and TRBJ2-1; 11 positions agree with TRBD2. Trimming removed 4 bases from V and 8 bases from J; junction bases left unmatched: 10. The CDR3 is made up of 16 amino acids. The germline V gene encodes CDR1 MGHRA and CDR2 YSYEKL. Written as DNA, the CDR3 is TGCGCCAGCAGCCCCTTTCTAGCGGGAGGTATTTATGAGCAGTTCTTC. Translated: CASSPFLAGGIYEQFF.

A remark on this clone: Other DNA variants within this sample encode the same CDR3. The rearrangement joins TRBV7-8 to TRBJ2-3; 7 bases are a match to TRBD2. The CDR3 extends over 16 amino acids. Germline V gene data show CDR1 as SGHVS and CDR2 as FQNEAQ. With 1 base clipped from V and 0 bases from J, the junction kept 4 bases outside the gene matches. CDR3 in amino acids: CASSLVTGGSTDTQYF. The DNA of the CDR3 is TGTGCCAGCAGCTTAGTTACGGGGGGAAGCACAGATACGCAGTATTTT.

This clone was seen a few times. This chain uses TRBV5-1 with TRBJ2-7; TRBD1 is a possible D gene (6 bases). The germline CDR1 and CDR2 sequences are SGHRS and YFSETQ. With 0 bases removed from V and 6 bases from J, the gap between germline ends came to 19 bases. This CDR3 has 16 residues. CDR3 bases: TGCGCCAGCAGCTTGGACACAGGGTATCTTGCGGGCGAGCAGTACTTC. It specifies CASSLDTGYLAGEQYF.

The V call is TRBV7-3, the J call TRBJ2-2, with D tentatively TRBD2 (6 bases). The germline gives CDR1 SGHTA, CDR2 FQGTGA. The CDR3 covers 16 residues. The V gene lost 6 bases and the J gene lost 6 bases, with 20 bases spanning the gap. The CDR3 DNA sequence: TGTGCCAGCAGTCCACGGAGAGGGCGGGACTCCGGGGAGCTGTTTTTT. Its protein product is CASSPRRGRDSGELFF.

The genes are TRBV10-2 and TRBJ1-1; D remains unclear. This CDR3 contains 15 residues. Germline CDR1 and CDR2: WSHSY and SAAADI. Trimming took off 6 bases at V and 0 bases at J, with 14 bases between the two ends. CDR3 sequence (DNA): TGCGCCAGCAGGCGCGGCTGGCCTATGAACACTGAAGCTTTCTTT. It is translated as CASRRGWPMNTEAFF.

CDR3 loop: CASSVGRLGGNQPQHF. The CDR3 DNA sequence: TGTGCCAGTAGCGTGGGGCGTCTTGGGGGCAATCAGCCCCAGCATTTT. V gene TRBV19 combines with J gene TRBJ1-5; weak D call: TRBD1 (5 bases). V lost 6 bases, J lost 2 bases, and 17 bases lay in between. There are 16 residues in the CDR3. Germline CDR1 LNHDA, CDR2 SQIVND (reference sequence).

The DNA of the CDR3 is TGTGCCAGCTCGACACTAGCGGGAAGCACAGATACGCAGTATTTT. Translated: CASSTLAGSTDTQYF. This chain links TRBV18 with TRBJ2-3, with TRBD2 identical over 10 bases. The CDR3 is 15 amino acids. Germline loops: CDR1 KGHSH, CDR2 LQKENI. V gave up 6 bases and J gave up 0 bases; unmatched junction bases: 3.

V gene TRBV7-9 combines with J gene TRBJ1-1; a weak D match, TRBD1 (6 bases). The V end was cut by 5 bases, the J end by 4 bases, with 14 bases between. The CDR3 length is 14 residues. The V gene's germline CDR1 is SEHNR and CDR2 FQNEAQ (reference sequence). The CDR3 sequence: CASSPRGRGTEAFF. The CDR3 bases are TGTGCCAGCAGCCCAAGGGGCAGGGGCACTGAAGCTTTCTTT.

The chain combines TRBV5-1 with TRBJ2-1; 7 bases are shared with TRBD2. V trimming: 0 bases; J trimming: 0 bases; junction bases outside the gene matches: 9. The CDR3 runs 18 residues. Germline-derived CDR1 and CDR2 are SGHRS and YFSETQ. The CDR3 DNA is TGCGCCAGCAGCTTGGTACGGACTAGTCCGAGCTCCTACAATGAGCAGTTCTTC. Protein: CASSLVRTSPSSYNEQFF. The full variable domain, its missing parts supplied by reference TRBV5-1 and TRBJ2-1, is KAGVTQTPRYLIKTRGQQVTLSCSPISGHRSVSWYQQTPGQGLQFLFEYFSETQRNKGNFPGRFSGRQFSNSRSEMNVSTLELGDSALYLCASSLVRTSPSSYNEQFFGPGTRLTVL.

The rearrangement links TRBV6-1 to TRBJ2-2; a possible D gene is TRBD2 (6 bases). Trimming stripped 2 bases from V and 0 bases from J, with 16 bases between. The CDR3 runs 18 residues. Germline V CDR1 and CDR2: MNHNS, SASEGT. The DNA of the CDR3 is TGTGCCAGCAGTGAAAGGATGGGACTTGGGACGAACACCGGGGAGCTGTTTTTT. It specifies CASSERMGLGTNTGELFF.